This T cell receptor beta chain was obtained from a study of OX40 agonist ivuxolimab in advanced cancers. Study-wide findings and caveats: Among T cells, CD8+ cells averaged more expanded clones than CD4+ cells.

Germline CDR1 and CDR2: KGHSH and LQKENI. The CDR3 runs to 13 residues. J lost 4 bases, V lost 8 bases, and 4 bases had no gene match. About this clone: Its target is unknown.

The assay was immunoSEQ multiplex PCR, and TCRdb's table has in-frame clones only and misses some. The sample includes about 46,000 clones, approximately 80% seen only once; the top ten take around 4%. The sequencing used CD4+ or CD8+ T cells sorted from blood, collected in a trial of the OX40 agonist ivuxolimab. V and J are TRBV18 and TRBJ2-1, with 8 bases aligning to TRBD1. This clonotype originated in an adult with an advanced solid tumor such as melanoma, head and neck, liver or kidney cancer. CDR3 region: CASQGQEYNEQFF. The CDR3 DNA follows: TGTGCCAGCCAGGGACAGGAGTACAATGAGCAGTTCTTC.